The present entry profiles one T cell receptor beta chain with its context. Its antigen remains unidentified. The CDR3 length is 14 residues. The V and J ends lost 2 bases and 5 bases, in that order; junction bases with no gene match: 5. CDR1 and CDR2 (germline): MGHRA, YSYEKL. These data come from a study of beta chain features in type 1 diabetes. Since all of the isolated RNA was reverse transcribed, expressed TCRB transcripts were what got sequenced. TCRdb keeps only in-frame clones here, not all; method: immunoSEQ multiplex PCR. The top ten hold less than 0.02% of the sample, which has around 300,000 clones, roughly 15% seen once. General study results and limits: Moderate yet significant TCRB CDR3 shortening was seen in Type 1 diabetes patients in all four CD4+ subsets.

This sequence was found in a man aged 18 to 29 with type 1 diabetes. V is TRBV4-1 and J is TRBJ1-1; 7 positions match TRBD1. The sample was naive CD4+ T cells from blood. The CDR3 bases are TGCGCCAGCAGCCAATATACGACAGGGACTGAAGCTTTCTTT. This translates into CASSQYTTGTEAFF.